This entry is about one T cell receptor beta chain. These data belong to a study of cytomegalovirus exposure and HLA in healthy donors. The CDR3 is 12 residues long. The V and J ends lost 5 bases and 9 bases respectively, with 12 bases between them. Germline V CDR1 and CDR2: SEHNR, FQNEAQ (reference sequence). Primers: 60 Vbeta forward and 13 Jbeta reverse. Generated by immunoSEQ multiplex PCR, the TCRdb table keeps only in-frame clones and is missing some. This table holds about 94,000 clones, 70% to 85% found once. This chain joins TRBV7-9 and TRBJ2-3; D may be TRBD2 (6 bases). The sequence derives from a human donor in good health. The sample was PBMCs. CDR3 sequence (DNA): TGTGCCAGCAGCAGGGGACTCCTAACGCAGTATTTT. Protein sequence: CASSRGLLTQYF.